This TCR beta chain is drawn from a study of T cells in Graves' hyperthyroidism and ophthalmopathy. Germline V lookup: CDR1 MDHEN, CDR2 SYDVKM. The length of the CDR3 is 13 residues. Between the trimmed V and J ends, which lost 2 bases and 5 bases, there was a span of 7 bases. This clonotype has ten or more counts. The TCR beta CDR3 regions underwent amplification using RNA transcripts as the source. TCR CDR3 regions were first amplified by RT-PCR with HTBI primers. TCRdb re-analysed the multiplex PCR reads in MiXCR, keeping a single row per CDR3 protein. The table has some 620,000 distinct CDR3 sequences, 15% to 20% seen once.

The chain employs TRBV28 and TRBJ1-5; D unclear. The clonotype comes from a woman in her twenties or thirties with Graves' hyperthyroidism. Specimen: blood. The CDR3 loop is CASSLVGDQPQHF. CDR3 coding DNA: TGTGCCAGCAGTTTAGTAGGTGATCAGCCCCAGCATTTT. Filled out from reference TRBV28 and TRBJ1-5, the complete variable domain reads DVKVTQSSRYLVKRTGEKVFLECVQDMDHENMFWYRQDPGLGLRLIYFSYDVKMKEKGDIPEGYSVSREKKERFSLILESASTNQTSMYLCASSLVGDQPQHFGDGTRLSIL.